Presented here are 4 T cell receptor beta chains from one specimen sequenced in a study of response to subunit inactivated influenza vaccine. TCRdb redid the calling of the RT-PCR reads with MiXCR, one entry per CDR3 protein. Of hundreds of thousands of distinct CDR3 sequences listed, roughly 12% are singletons. The same data also contributed to another study, on T cells expressing NK-cell markers. That work adds: As the method of synthesis, 5'RACE template switching with UMIs yielded TCR beta cDNA.

The material sequenced was PBMCs from blood, taken on the day of vaccination. The receptors were sampled from a man aged 45-60 years who received an inactivated influenza vaccine.

This clonotype showed up many times. This chain joins TRBV9 and TRBJ2-7; D is unresolved. The CDR3 runs to 13 residues. Germline CDR1 SGDLS, CDR2 YYNGEE. V was pared by 0 bases and J by 4 bases, with 8 bases between. Written as DNA, the CDR3 is TGTGCCAGCAGCGTAGGAGCTGCATACGAGCAGTACTTC. As protein: CASSVGAAYEQYF.

This chain connects TRBV5-1 to TRBJ2-7; D may be TRBD1 (6 bases). This CDR3 has 14 residues. V was cut by 2 bases and J by 4 bases, with 13 bases left in between. Germline assignment: CDR1 SGHRS and CDR2 YFSETQ. The CDR3 coding sequence is TGCGCCAGCAGCTTTAGTACAGGGCCTTACGAGCAGTACTTC. Protein product: CASSFSTGPYEQYF.

This clonotype turned up a few times. Germline and junction disagree at one end, which may indicate a read error. This rearrangement joins TRBV5-1 to TRBJ1-1; 9 bases line up with TRBD1. CDR3 size: 14 residues. The germline V gene encodes CDR1 SGHRS and CDR2 YFSETQ. The CDR3, as DNA: TGCGCCAGCAGCCCCGGGACAGGGAACGCTGAAGCTTTCTTT. Its protein is CASSPGTGNAEAFF.

This chain connects TRBV2 to TRBJ2-1; 8 positions match TRBD2. Germline-derived CDR1 and CDR2 are SNHLY and FYNNEI. This CDR3 comprises 16 residues. CDR3 in DNA: TGTGCAGTAGACGGGACTAGTCTAAACTCCTACAATGAGCAGTTCTTC. This encodes CAVDGTSLNSYNEQFF.